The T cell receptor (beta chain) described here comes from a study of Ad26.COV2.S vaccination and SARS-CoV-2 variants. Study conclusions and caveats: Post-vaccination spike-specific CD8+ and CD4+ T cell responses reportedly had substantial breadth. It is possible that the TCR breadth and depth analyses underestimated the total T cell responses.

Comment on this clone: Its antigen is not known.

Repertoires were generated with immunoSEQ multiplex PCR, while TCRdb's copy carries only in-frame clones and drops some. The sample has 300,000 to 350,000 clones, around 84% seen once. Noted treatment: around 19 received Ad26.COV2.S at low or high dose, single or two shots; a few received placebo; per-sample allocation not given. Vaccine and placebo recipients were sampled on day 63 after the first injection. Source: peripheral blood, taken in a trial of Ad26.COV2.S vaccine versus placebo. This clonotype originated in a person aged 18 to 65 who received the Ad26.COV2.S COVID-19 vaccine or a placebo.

The CDR3: CASSYTGVGEQFF. CDR3 sequence (DNA): TGTGCCAGCAGCTATACAGGGGTTGGTGAGCAGTTCTTC. This chain joins TRBV7-2 and TRBJ2-1, with 7 bases matching TRBD1. In germline, CDR1 is SGHTA, CDR2 FQGNSA. J was trimmed by 9 bases and V by 4 bases; bases with no gene match: 6. The CDR3 sequence is 13 residues long.